This section outlines one T cell receptor beta chain sequence together with its context. Its antigen is unknown. Qualities for individual bases were not recorded, and no much larger clone is one base off. Patients with autoimmune disease history or receiving systemic immunosuppression were excluded from the trial. Peripheral blood for TCR sequencing was collected from all dose cohorts at baseline, on cycle 4 day 1, and on cycle 7 day 1. Samples were obtained from an open-label, multicenter, first-in-human phase I dose-escalation trial of ivuxolimab. Adults with locally advanced or metastatic melanoma, renal cell, hepatocellular, or head and neck squamous cell carcinoma were enrolled in the trial. Before TCR sequencing, CD4+ and CD8+ T cells were separately sorted from peripheral blood. These data belong to a study of OX40 agonist ivuxolimab in advanced cancers. Study-wide context: Ivuxolimab was a fully human IgG2 agonistic monoclonal antibody targeting the costimulatory receptor OX40 (CD134). Intravenous ivuxolimab was administered to patients every 2 weeks at six dose levels: 0.01, 0.1, 0.3, 1.5, 3 and 10 mg/kg. Of the approximately 54 patients in dose escalation, some 19 had hepatocellular carcinoma, some 15 had melanoma, 9 had renal cell carcinoma and 9 had head and neck cancer. In the dose-escalation cohort, more than 75% of patients were male, and the mean age was approximately 64 years, with a range of roughly 23 to 85. Patients were allowed to have had prior anti-PD-1, anti-PD-L1 or anti-CTLA-4 therapy, and around two fifths of the dose-escalation patients had been treated with checkpoint inhibitors. Partial responses were achieved by three dose-escalation patients, of whom one had hepatocellular carcinoma and two had cutaneous melanoma. Peripheral TCRbeta sequencing was intended to test whether TCR sequence diversity was altered and clonal T-cell expansion was caused by ivuxolimab. The paper describes the monotherapy dose-escalation part (N of about 54 patients) of the phase I trial of ivuxolimab.

For sequencing of the TCRbeta CDR3 region, genomic DNA was extracted from the sorted cells. The immunoSEQ Assay was used to sequence the TCRbeta CDR3 regions. TCRdb carries this immuneACCESS record with in-frame sequences only. Its versions omit some clonotypes, under half of them owing to an unresolved V gene in the studies checked, with the rest unexplained. The sample profile shows tens of thousands of clones; about 86% of them were found once. The top ten clones comprise roughly 27% of the sample. V and J lose 5 bases and 2 bases, and a span of 14 bases separates them. The CDR3 contains 15 residues, cysteine and phenylalanine counted. Of the read, only the CDR3 DNA is kept; its 45 bases are in frame from base 1. CDR1 and CDR2 are drawn from the germline V gene: SGHVS, FQNEAQ. Results and caveats for the whole study, not just this receptor: After ivuxolimab, more expanded clones were found on average in CD8+ T cells than in CD4+ T cells. Antigen specificity was not determined for the clonally expanded peripheral T cells. In the 0.1-3.0 mg/kg groups, partial responders were among the patients with the lowest normalized peripheral clonal expansion, particularly in CD8+ T cells. Low levels of normalized T-cell clonal expansion were also seen in some nonresponding patients. At doses of 0.1 to 3.0 mg/kg, clonal expansion of both CD4+ and CD8+ blood T cells was observed from baseline to week 6.

This clonotype originated in an adult with an advanced solid tumor such as melanoma, head and neck, liver or kidney cancer. The rearranged chain carries TRBV7-8 and TRBJ2-3; no D gene is confidently identified. This specimen was CD4+ or CD8+ T cells sorted from blood, taken in a trial of the OX40 agonist ivuxolimab. The DNA sequence follows: TGTGCCAGCAGCATTGGAGTCGTTTACACAGATACGCAGTATTTT. This is translated as CASSIGVVYTDTQYF.